The rows below give T cell receptor beta chains drawn from one sample of a study of Ad26.COV2.S vaccination and SARS-CoV-2 variants. Sequencing was performed with immunoSEQ multiplex PCR; in TCRdb, only in-frame clones are kept and a portion is missing. The repertoire has about half a million clones, nearly 90% of them found once; the top ten carry about 1.5%. The starting material was peripheral blood, obtained in a trial of Ad26.COV2.S vaccine versus placebo. The origin of the receptors is a person between 18 and 65 years old who received the Ad26.COV2.S COVID-19 vaccine or a placebo. Both conserved end residues are part of each CDR3. Size is stated for part of the rows, as once, few or many counts, or as a class when the clone is expanded.

v_gene	abundance	j_gene	CDR3aa
TRBV19	few	TRBJ1-5	CASRTDRVGEPQHF
TRBV5-1	.	TRBJ1-2	CASSIGLRYGYTF
TRBV18	.	TRBJ2-3	CASSPPDRVRADTQYF
TRBV28	once	TRBJ1-1	CASNGQGLFMNTEAFF
TRBV5-5	.	TRBJ1-6	CASSLGDRGNSPLHF
TRBV2	.	TRBJ2-1	CASRAGTSGYNEQFF
TRBV3-1/TRBV3-2	.	TRBJ2-1	CASRRENEQFF
TRBV7-9	.	TRBJ1-1	CASSLRQGLNTEAFF
TRBV6-5	.	TRBJ1-1	CASSYATGTGITEAFF
TRBV3-1/TRBV3-2	.	TRBJ1-1	CASSRGTGGPGFF
TRBV11-2	.	TRBJ1-2	CASSPMWAEGYTF
TRBV5-6	.	TRBJ2-7	CASSSGGAYEQYF
TRBV19	.	TRBJ1-5	CASSIEQYSNQPQHF
TRBV28	.	TRBJ2-7	CASSFIGTNYEQYF
TRBV3-1/TRBV3-2	.	TRBJ1-6	CASSPLGSSYNSPLHF
TRBV19	.	TRBJ1-2	CASMNSIRLYGHTF
TRBV2	.	TRBJ2-1	CASRMDGYNEQFF
TRBV28	.	TRBJ1-3	CASSSVRTIYF
TRBV9	once	TRBJ1-1	CASSPAPRQAEAFF
TRBV7-9	few	TRBJ1-1	CASSPVGGNTEAFF
TRBV7-2	.	TRBJ2-7	CASSLSAGLYEQYF
TRBV6-5	.	TRBJ1-1	CASNAAYGTFGAFF
TRBV19	.	TRBJ1-3	CASTGIGNTIYF
TRBV28	once	TRBJ1-5	CASSLVRLPQHF
TRBV7-9	.	TRBJ1-2	CASSRTNDANYGYTF
TRBV2	.	TRBJ2-7	CAVDGQTYEQYF
TRBV6-2/TRBV6-3	once	TRBJ2-2	CASSLIKGGELFF
TRBV30	once	TRBJ1-3	CAWSGGGNTIYF